This T cell receptor (beta chain) derives from a study of blood T cell repertoires in COVID-19. The wider study: From T cells, B-cell-depleted T cells, or PBMCs came the material, which was cDNA or gDNA.

Losses at the gene ends were 1 base for V and 7 bases for J; bases not matched to a gene: 19. CDR3 length: 20 amino acids. Germline V lookup: CDR1 SGHRS, CDR2 YFSETQ. Authors' analysis steps: Reference gene primer amplification yielded estimated nucleated cell counts. Some clones are missing from TCRdb's copy, which holds only in-frame ones; the method was immunoSEQ multiplex PCR. The V and J calls and clone size were taken over from that table, and D and trimming were inferred from the DNA. The sample includes roughly 190,000 clones, under 90% of them seen just once. This chain connects TRBV5-1 to TRBJ2-1, with TRBD2 matching 11 bases. Sequencing was carried out using peripheral blood. This clonotype was obtained from a man aged 25 to 40 with active or convalescent COVID-19. The CDR3 region has the DNA TGCGCCAGCAGCTTGTCTCCTTCCGGGACTAGCGGAAACCTCAGGAATGAGCAGTTCTTC. Translated: CASSLSPSGTSGNLRNEQFF.